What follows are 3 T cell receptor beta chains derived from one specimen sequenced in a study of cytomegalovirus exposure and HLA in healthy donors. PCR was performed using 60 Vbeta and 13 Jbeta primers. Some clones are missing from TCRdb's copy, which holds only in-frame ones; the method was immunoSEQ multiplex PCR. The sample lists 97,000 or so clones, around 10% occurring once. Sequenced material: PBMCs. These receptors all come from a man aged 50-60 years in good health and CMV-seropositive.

CDR3 coding DNA: TGTGCCTGGAGTGCGTTGTATGAGCAGTTCTTC. Translation gives CAWSALYEQFF. This chain connects TRBV30 to TRBJ2-1, with D uncertain. The length of the CDR3 is 11 residues. Germline loops: CDR1 GTSNPN, CDR2 SVGIG (reference sequence). V lost 1 base, J lost 8 bases, and 6 bases lay in between.

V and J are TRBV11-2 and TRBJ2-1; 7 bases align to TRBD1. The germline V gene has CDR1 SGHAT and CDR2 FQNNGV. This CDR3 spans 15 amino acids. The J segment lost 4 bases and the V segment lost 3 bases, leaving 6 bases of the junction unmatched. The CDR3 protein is CASSLRTGFYNEQFF. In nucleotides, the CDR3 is TGTGCCAGCAGCTTGAGGACAGGCTTTTACAATGAGCAGTTCTTC.

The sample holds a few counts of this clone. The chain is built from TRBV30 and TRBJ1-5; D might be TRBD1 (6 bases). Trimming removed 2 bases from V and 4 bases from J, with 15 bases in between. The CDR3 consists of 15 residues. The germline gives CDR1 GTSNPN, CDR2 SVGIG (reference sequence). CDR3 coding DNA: TGTGCCTGGAGTAAATGGACAGCCGGTAATCAGCCCCAGCATTTT. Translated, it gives CAWSKWTAGNQPQHF. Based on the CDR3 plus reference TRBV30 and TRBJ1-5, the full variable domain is SQTIHQWPATLVQPVGSPLSLECTVEGTSNPNLYWYRQAAGRGLQLLFYSVGIGQISSEVPQNLSASRPQDRQFILSSKKLLLSDSGFYLCAWSKWTAGNQPQHFGDGTRLSIL.